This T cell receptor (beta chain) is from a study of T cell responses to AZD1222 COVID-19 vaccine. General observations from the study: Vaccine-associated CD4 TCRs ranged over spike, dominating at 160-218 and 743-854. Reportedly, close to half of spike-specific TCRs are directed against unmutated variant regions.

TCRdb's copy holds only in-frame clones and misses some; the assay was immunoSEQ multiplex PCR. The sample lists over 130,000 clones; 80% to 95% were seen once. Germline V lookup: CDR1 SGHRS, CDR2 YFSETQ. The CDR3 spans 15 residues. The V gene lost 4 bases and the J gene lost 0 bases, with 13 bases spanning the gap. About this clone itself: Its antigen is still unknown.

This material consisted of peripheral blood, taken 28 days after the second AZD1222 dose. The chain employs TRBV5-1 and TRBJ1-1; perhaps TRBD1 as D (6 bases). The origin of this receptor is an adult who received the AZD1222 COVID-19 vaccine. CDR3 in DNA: TGCGCCAGCAGCCTCAGGGGACTAATGAACACTGAAGCTTTCTTT. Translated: CASSLRGLMNTEAFF. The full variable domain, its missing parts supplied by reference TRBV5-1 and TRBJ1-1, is KAGVTQTPRYLIKTRGQQVTLSCSPISGHRSVSWYQQTPGQGLQFLFEYFSETQRNKGNFPGRFSGRQFSNSRSEMNVSTLELGDSALYLCASSLRGLMNTEAFFGQGTRLTVV.